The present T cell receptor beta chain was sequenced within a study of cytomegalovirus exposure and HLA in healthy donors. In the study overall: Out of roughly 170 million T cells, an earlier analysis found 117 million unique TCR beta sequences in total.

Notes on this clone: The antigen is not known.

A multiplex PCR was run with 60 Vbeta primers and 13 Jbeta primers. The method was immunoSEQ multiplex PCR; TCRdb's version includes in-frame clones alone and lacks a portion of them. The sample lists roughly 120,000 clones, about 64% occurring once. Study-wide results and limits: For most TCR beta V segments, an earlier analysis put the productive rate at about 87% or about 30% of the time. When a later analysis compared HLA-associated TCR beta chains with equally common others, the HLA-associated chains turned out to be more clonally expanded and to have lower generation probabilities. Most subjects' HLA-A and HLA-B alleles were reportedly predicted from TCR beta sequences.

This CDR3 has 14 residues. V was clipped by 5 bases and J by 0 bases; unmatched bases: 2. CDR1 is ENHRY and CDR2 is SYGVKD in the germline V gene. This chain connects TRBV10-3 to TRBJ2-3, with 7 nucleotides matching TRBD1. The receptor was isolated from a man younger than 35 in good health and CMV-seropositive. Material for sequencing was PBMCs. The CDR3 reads CAISPQGSTDTQYF. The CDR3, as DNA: TGTGCCATCAGTCCACAGGGGAGCACAGATACGCAGTATTTT.